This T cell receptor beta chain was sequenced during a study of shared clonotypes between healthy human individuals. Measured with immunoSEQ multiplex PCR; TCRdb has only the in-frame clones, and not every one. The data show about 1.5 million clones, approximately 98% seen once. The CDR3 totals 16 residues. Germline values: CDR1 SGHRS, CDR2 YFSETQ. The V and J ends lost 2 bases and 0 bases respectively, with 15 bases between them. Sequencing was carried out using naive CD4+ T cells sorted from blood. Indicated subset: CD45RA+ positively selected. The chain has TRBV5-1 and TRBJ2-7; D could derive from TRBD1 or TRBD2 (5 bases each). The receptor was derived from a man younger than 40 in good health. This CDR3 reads CASSFVPGTVSYEQYF. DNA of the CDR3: TGCGCCAGCAGCTTCGTGCCCGGGACCGTCTCCTACGAGCAGTACTTC.